Shown below are 4 T cell receptor beta chains from a single sample sequenced in a study of technical replicates of blood from several donors. Sequencing was performed with immunoSEQ multiplex PCR; in TCRdb, only in-frame clones are kept and a portion is missing. The sample contains around 89,000 clones, 94% of which appear only once. Sequencing was performed on T cells isolated from PBMCs. The receptors were sampled from a human donor in good health.

The rearrangement joins TRBV6-1 to TRBJ1-4, with D maybe TRBD1 (5 bases). This CDR3 has 13 residues. The V gene's germline CDR1 is MNHNS and CDR2 SASEGT. With 2 bases removed from V and 8 bases from J, the gap between germline ends came to 9 bases. CDR3 sequence: CASSEQGQEKLFF. CDR3 DNA: TGTGCCAGCAGTGAACAGGGTCAGGAAAAACTGTTTTTT.

The chain recombines TRBV5-6 with TRBJ1-2, with TRBD1 matching over 8 bases. Germline V CDR1 and CDR2: SGHDT, YYEEEE. Germline trimming cut 0 bases from V and 4 bases from J; bases unmatched to any gene: 2. This CDR3 has 14 amino acids. The CDR3 region has the DNA TGTGCCAGCAGCTTGGGACAGGGGATCTATGGCTACACCTTC. Encoded protein: CASSLGQGIYGYTF.

About this clone itself: At the DNA level, this CDR3 is encoded by other sequences in the same sample as well. This rearrangement joins TRBV7-9 to TRBJ2-7; 10 bases fit TRBD1. CDR1 SEHNR and CDR2 FQNEAQ come from the germline V gene (reference sequence). The J segment lost 1 base and the V segment lost 1 base, leaving 4 bases of the junction unmatched. There are 16 residues in the CDR3. CDR3 in amino acids: CASSLVAGQGSYEQYF. CDR3 sequence (DNA): TGTGCCAGCAGCTTAGTGGCGGGACAGGGGTCCTACGAGCAGTACTTC.

V and J are TRBV6-1 and TRBJ2-3, with 10 bases matching TRBD2. The germline V gene encodes CDR1 MNHNS and CDR2 SASEGT. The trim removed 11 bases at V and 7 bases at J, leaving 15 bases unmatched. The CDR3 is 15 amino acids. CDR3 in DNA: TGTGCCGCAGCGGGAGGGGGCCGACGTTACTATACGCAGTATTTT. As protein: CAAAGGGRRYYTQYF.